This T cell receptor beta chain was sequenced for a study of early T cells in non-severe SARS-CoV-2 infection. Study-wide background: Sequencing input comprised bulk RNA from unsorted whole blood; chain pairing was not available. Study observations and caveats: Comparison of clonotypes with VDJdb favored anti-spike CD8 responses while missing private and CD4 specificities.

Unique molecular identifiers were affixed to single, distinct cDNA molecules. TCRdb called the 5' RACE reads again in MiXCR, with one record for every CDR3 protein. This table holds approximately 81,000 distinct CDR3 sequences, about 12% found once. This clonotype has just a few counts. Its antigen is not identified. Trimming cost V 7 bases and J 5 bases; bases outside gene matches: 11. The CDR3 consists of 14 residues. In germline, CDR1 is DFQATT, CDR2 SNEGSKA (reference sequence). This receptor was obtained from an adult who was a healthcare worker with PCR-confirmed SARS-CoV-2 infection or an uninfected control (not recorded which). This sequence joins TRBV20-1 and TRBJ2-1, with 7 bases aligning to TRBD1. Input material: whole blood. The CDR3 protein is CSVPPTGLDNEQFF. CDR3 in DNA: TGCAGTGTCCCCCCGACAGGGTTGGACAATGAGCAGTTCTTC.